The entry that follows covers one T cell receptor beta chain sequence. Antigen: not known. CDR3 length equals 13 residues. The V end lost 7 bases, the J end lost 4 bases, and 12 bases lay between the germline ends. This record comes from a study of T-cell reconstitution after alpha-beta-depleted transplantation in children. General study points: Roughly two months post-transplant, alpha-beta T cells reportedly originated from several hundred graft clones that had expanded.

Preparing the TCRbeta library involved the use of unique molecular identifiers. TCRdb recomputed calls from the PCR reads with MiXCR, one row per CDR3 protein. The sample has roughly 570,000 distinct CDR3 sequences, roughly 27% seen once. This specimen was PBMCs, taken before TCRalphabeta/CD19-depleted stem cell transplant. The chain is built from TRBV12-3 or TRBV12-4 and TRBJ2-3, with D perhaps TRBD1 (5 bases). The sequence came from a boy under two years old with Wiskott-Aldrich syndrome, due to receive a stem cell transplant. The CDR3 here is CASTRANADTQYF. In DNA, the CDR3 is TGTGCCAGCACCAGGGCGAATGCAGATACGCAGTATTTT.